The 29 T cell receptor beta chains below come from one sample, sequenced in a study of T cell responses to AZD1222 COVID-19 vaccine (dated by TCRdb to 2020 to 2023). In the paper's terms, the time point label means: about 28 days (+/-7) after the second vaccine dose. Library method: the immunoSEQ multiplex PCR assay. The immuneACCESS repertoire file appears here via TCRdb, limited to in-frame rearrangements. These files lack a portion of the clones; in checked studies, under half of the deficit traces to unresolved V genes, and the cause of the others is not known. The sample table holds tens of thousands of clones, of which roughly nine tenths were seen once. Clones ranked in the top ten supply roughly 28% of the sample. Material: peripheral blood, obtained 28 days after the second AZD1222 dose. The source is an adult who received the AZD1222 COVID-19 vaccine.

The chain recombines TRBV18 with TRBJ1-2; 7 positions agree with TRBD1. Germline CDR1 is KGHSH and CDR2 is LQKENI. The CDR3 length is 14 residues. V lost 3 bases to trimming and J lost 3 bases; unmatched junction nucleotides: 4. The CDR3 DNA is TGTGCCAGCTCACCGGGACAGCAAGACTATGGCTACACCTTC. Its translation is CASSPGQQDYGYTF.

V is TRBV28 and J is TRBJ1-6, with a tentative D call TRBD1 (5 bases). The germline CDR1 and CDR2 sequences are MDHEN and SYDVKM. The V gene lost 6 bases and the J gene lost 10 bases, with 7 bases spanning the gap. CDR3 length: 11 residues. CDR3 sequence (DNA): TGTGCCAGCAGAGGGGACTCACCCCTCCACTTT. As protein: CASRGDSPLHF. Filled out from reference TRBV28 and TRBJ1-6, the complete variable domain reads DVKVTQSSRYLVKRTGEKVFLECVQDMDHENMFWYRQDPGLGLRLIYFSYDVKMKEKGDIPEGYSVSREKKERFSLILESASTNQTSMYLCASRGDSPLHFGNGTRLTVT.

J is TRBJ1-1 and V is TRBV28; D gene unclear. Germline assignment: CDR1 MDHEN and CDR2 SYDVKM. CDR3 size: 13 residues. V dropped 7 bases and J dropped 4 bases, with 13 bases sitting between them. CDR3 sequence: CASNEGRVTEAFF. In DNA, the CDR3 is TGTGCCAGCAATGAAGGACGAGTCACTGAAGCTTTCTTT.

V gene TRBV6-5 combines with J gene TRBJ1-2; D might be TRBD1 (5 bases). Trimming left V 7 bases short and J 4 bases short, with 19 bases between. The CDR3 runs to 15 residues. Germline CDR1 is MNHEY and CDR2 is SVGAGI. The CDR3 DNA reads as TGTGCCAGCACCGACGGGGGGGAGATTCTCTATGGCTACACCTTC. Translating it yields CASTDGGEILYGYTF.

V is TRBV19 and J is TRBJ1-5, with D unclear. The CDR3 sequence is 18 residues long. V dropped 0 bases and J dropped 0 bases, with 15 bases sitting between them. Looked up from germline, CDR1 is LNHDA and CDR2 is SQIVND (reference sequence). CDR3 amino acids: CASSIDLVGSYSNQPQHF. CDR3 nucleotides: TGTGCCAGTAGTATAGATCTGGTCGGCTCATATAGCAATCAGCCCCAGCATTTT.

The V gene is TRBV7-6, the J gene TRBJ2-5, with 8 bases that match TRBD1. Trimming took 5 bases from V and 5 from J; bases not matched to a gene: 10. The CDR3 totals 15 residues. Germline V gives CDR1 SGHVS, CDR2 FNYEAQ. The CDR3 region is CASSKPTGVGETQYF. The DNA of the CDR3 is TGTGCCAGCAGCAAACCGACAGGGGTGGGGGAGACCCAGTACTTC. The entire variable domain, with the rest obtained from reference TRBV7-6 and TRBJ2-5, is as follows: GAGVSQSPRYKVTKRGQDVALRCDPISGHVSLYWYRQALGQGPEFLTYFNYEAQQDKSGLPNDRFSAERPEGSISTLTIQRTEQRDSAMYRCASSKPTGVGETQYFGPGTRLLVL.

The chain carries TRBV2 and TRBJ1-5; possible D gene TRBD1, 5 bases. The length of the CDR3 is 13 residues. Germline V gene lookup returns CDR1 SNHLY and CDR2 FYNNEI. The V and J ends lost 8 bases and 9 bases respectively, with 17 bases between them. Here the CDR3 DNA reads TGTGCCAGCGCTCCTGGGACCGATGGGCCCCAGCATTTT. Its translation: CASAPGTDGPQHF.

The chain couples TRBV7-2 to TRBJ2-3; 7 bases agree with TRBD2. This CDR3 has 16 residues. Germline-derived CDR1 and CDR2 are SGHTA and FQGNSA. V was clipped by 1 base and J by 0 bases; unmatched bases: 4. This CDR3 reads CASSLETSASTDTQYF. The CDR3 DNA sequence: TGTGCCAGCAGCTTAGAAACTAGCGCGAGCACAGATACGCAGTATTTT.

The genes are TRBV2 and TRBJ2-1, with 13 bases aligning to TRBD2. This CDR3 spans 14 amino acids. V gave up 9 bases and J gave up 8 bases; unmatched junction bases: 7. Germline V gives CDR1 SNHLY, CDR2 FYNNEI. The CDR3 loop reads CASPTSGRAHEQFF. CDR3 in DNA: TGTGCCAGTCCTACTAGCGGGAGGGCCCATGAGCAGTTCTTC.

The chain has TRBV28 and TRBJ1-2; D is perhaps TRBD1 (6 bases). Germline CDR1 and CDR2: MDHEN and SYDVKM. The CDR3 has 16 amino acids. V was shortened by 10 bases and J by 8 bases, with 29 bases between the two germline ends. The CDR3 loop reads CATLLGTTILSGGYTF. DNA for the CDR3: TGTGCCACCCTCCTCGGGACAACTATCCTCAGCGGGGGCTACACCTTC.

The chain joins TRBV6-5 to TRBJ2-3; D is uncertain. This CDR3 has 13 amino acids. Deletions cut 4 bases from V and 10 bases from J, with 15 bases between. The germline gives CDR1 MNHEY, CDR2 SVGAGI. The DNA of the CDR3 is TGTGCCAGCAGTTTCCGTCTCGAAGAAGCGCAGTATTTT. This codes for CASSFRLEEAQYF.

This rearrangement joins TRBV19 to TRBJ2-2; D gene uncertain. CDR1 LNHDA and CDR2 SQIVND come from the germline V gene (reference sequence). Trimming removed 8 bases at V and 1 base at J, with 8 bases between. The CDR3 contains 13 residues. CDR3 in amino acids: CASRTENTGELFF. The CDR3 DNA sequence: TGTGCCAGTCGGACCGAGAACACCGGGGAGCTGTTTTTT.

This rearrangement joins TRBV5-1 to TRBJ2-7, with 15 positions matching TRBD2. CDR3 length: 18 amino acids. CDR1 and CDR2 from the germline V gene are SGHRS and YFSETQ. V lost 4 bases, J lost 6 bases, and 14 bases stayed unmatched. This CDR3 reads CASSRTGTSGRIGREQYF. The CDR3 region has the DNA TGCGCCAGCAGCCGTACCGGGACTAGCGGGAGGATCGGTCGCGAGCAGTACTTC.

This clone came up once. Distinct nucleotide sequences in the sample also encode this CDR3. V is TRBV9 and J is TRBJ2-1; D might be TRBD1 or TRBD2, each matching 5 bases. The CDR3 is 14 amino acids. V was trimmed by 2 bases and J by 4 bases, leaving 10 bases between them. Germline loops: CDR1 SGDLS, CDR2 YYNGEE. CDR3 protein: CASSVGTRYNEQFF. The CDR3 DNA follows: TGTGCCAGCAGCGTGGGGACCCGGTACAATGAGCAGTTCTTC.

The chain uses TRBV7-6 and TRBJ2-7; possible D gene TRBD2, 6 bases. The CDR3 is 12 residues long. Germline values: CDR1 SGHVS, CDR2 FNYEAQ. Trimming removed 5 bases at V and 11 bases at J, with 16 bases between. The CDR3 bases are TGTGCCAGCAGCGCGTGGGAGGCCAGGAAGTACTTC. Translating it yields CASSAWEARKYF.

This sequence joins TRBV19 and TRBJ2-7; 9 bases are shared with TRBD2. The germline V gene encodes CDR1 LNHDA and CDR2 SQIVND (reference sequence). This CDR3 comprises 14 residues. With 3 bases clipped from V and 2 bases from J, the junction kept 2 bases outside the gene matches. CDR3 protein: CASSIQREAYEQYF. As DNA, the CDR3 is TGTGCCAGTAGTATCCAGCGGGAGGCCTACGAGCAGTACTTC.

The V and J genes are TRBV16 and TRBJ2-1; D is possibly TRBD2 (6 bases). The CDR3 extends over 14 amino acids. Trimming removed 4 bases at V and 9 bases at J, with 16 bases between. Germline lookup yields CDR1 KGHSY and CDR2 FQNENV. CDR3 DNA: TGTGCCAGCAGCCTCCTGCTGGCGGGAAGTGAGCAGTTCTTC. Translation: CASSLLLAGSEQFF.

This clone was observed once. This chain joins TRBV4-1 and TRBJ2-7, with TRBD2 as a possible D gene (6 bases). From germline, CDR1 is MGHRA and CDR2 YSYEKL. Trimming removed 0 bases from V and 3 bases from J, with 15 bases in between. The CDR3 covers 16 residues. The CDR3: CASSQDMGGEYYEQYF. CDR3 DNA sequence: TGCGCCAGCAGCCAAGATATGGGGGGAGAGTACTACGAGCAGTACTTC.

The chain employs TRBV6-6 and TRBJ2-6; 8 bases fit TRBD1. The CDR3 runs 16 residues. V trimming: 2 bases; J trimming: 2 bases; junction bases outside the gene matches: 2. Germline CDR1 and CDR2: MNHNY and SVGAGI (reference sequence). CDR3 DNA sequence: TGTGCCAGCAGTTACACCAGGGGGCCTGGGGCCAACGTCCTGACTTTC. Translating gives CASSYTRGPGANVLTF.

This chain uses TRBV18 with TRBJ2-1, with D possibly matching TRBD2 (6 bases). The CDR3 is 18 residues long. Germline V CDR1 and CDR2: KGHSH, LQKENI. Trimming shortened V by 4 bases and J by 0 bases, and 19 bases separated the two germline ends. The CDR3 DNA is TGTGCCAGCTCACGGTCGTTTGAGGGAGGTGTCTCCTACAATGAGCAGTTCTTC. Residues: CASSRSFEGGVSYNEQFF.

The chain employs TRBV7-3 and TRBJ1-1; maybe TRBD1 (5 bases). V lost 5 bases to trimming and J lost 8 bases, with 18 bases between them. Germline loops: CDR1 SGHTA, CDR2 FQGTGA. This CDR3 has 14 residues. CDR3 in DNA: TGTGCCAGCAGCCCTAGTGGGGGTAGGGGAGAAGCTTTCTTT. This translates into CASSPSGGRGEAFF.

The rearrangement uses TRBV7-9 and TRBJ1-4; no reliable D call. Trimming shortened V by 2 bases and J by 3 bases, and 7 bases separated the two germline ends. CDR3 length: 14 amino acids. Germline V gene sequence: CDR1 SEHNR, CDR2 FQNEAQ (reference sequence). CDR3 sequence reads: CASSLSRPNEKLFF. The CDR3 nucleotides read TGTGCCAGCAGCTTATCAAGGCCTAATGAAAAACTGTTTTTT.

This chain connects TRBV10-1 to TRBJ1-2, with a tentative D call TRBD1 (5 bases). The CDR3 sequence is 18 residues long. Germline CDR1 WNHNN, CDR2 SYGVQD (reference sequence). V dropped 0 bases and J dropped 2 bases, with 19 bases sitting between them. The CDR3 reads CASSESSDRSHLNYGYTF. The CDR3 DNA follows: TGCGCCAGCAGTGAGTCTAGTGACAGATCCCACCTCAACTATGGCTACACCTTC.

The genes are TRBV7-6 and TRBJ2-7, with 12 bases aligning to TRBD2. With V trimmed by 5 bases and J by 3 bases, 5 bases remained unmatched. CDR1 and CDR2 (germline): SGHVS, FNYEAQ. The CDR3 is 15 residues long. The CDR3 DNA reads as TGTGCCAGCAGCCTCGAACTAGCGGGAGGCTACGAGCAGTACTTC. It is translated as CASSLELAGGYEQYF.

The genes are TRBV6-6 and TRBJ2-1; 8 positions agree with TRBD2. With 0 bases clipped from V and 5 bases from J, the junction kept 6 bases outside the gene matches. Per the germline V gene, CDR1 is MNHNY and CDR2 is SVGAGI (reference sequence). The CDR3 runs to 16 residues. The CDR3, as DNA: TGTGCCAGCAGTTACTCGAAGGGACTAGGAAACAATGAGCAGTTCTTC. It codes for CASSYSKGLGNNEQFF.

This sequence joins TRBV5-5 and TRBJ2-7; 8 positions match TRBD2. V lost 6 bases to trimming and J lost 2 bases; unmatched junction nucleotides: 7. Per germline, CDR1 SGHKS and CDR2 YYEKEE (reference sequence). CDR3 length: 14 residues. The CDR3 sequence: CASTLTSEPYEQYF. The CDR3 DNA reads as TGTGCCAGCACCCTGACTAGCGAGCCCTACGAGCAGTACTTC.

This chain links TRBV9 with TRBJ1-1, with a possible D match to TRBD1 (5 bases). The CDR3 consists of 12 residues. Germline-derived CDR1 and CDR2 are SGDLS and YYNGEE. Between the trimmed V and J ends, which lost 4 bases and 10 bases, there was a span of 14 bases. The CDR3 nucleotides are TGTGCCAGCAGCCCAGGGCAGGAAGCAGCTTTCTTT. This translates into CASSPGQEAAFF.

This chain connects TRBV6-6 to TRBJ2-3; D is ambiguous. V lost 4 bases and J 6 bases, leaving 5 bases between the germline ends. The CDR3 extends over 11 amino acids. Germline V gene sequence: CDR1 MNHNY, CDR2 SVGAGI (reference sequence). In DNA, the CDR3 is TGTGCCAGCAGTTCTCGGGATACGCAGTATTTT. It encodes CASSSRDTQYF.

The gene calls are TRBV7-3 and TRBJ1-5; D is uncertain. Trimming shortened V by 7 bases and J by 11 bases, and 9 bases separated the two germline ends. Germline lookup yields CDR1 SGHTA and CDR2 FQGTGA. The CDR3 length is 10 residues. CDR3 nucleotides: TGTGCCAGCAATACAATGTCCCAGCATTTT. Protein sequence: CASNTMSQHF.